The rows below give T cell receptor beta chains drawn from one sample of a study of pediatric ulcerative colitis. TCRdb's copy holds only in-frame clones and misses some; the assay was immunoSEQ multiplex PCR. The data hold 60,000 to 75,000 clones, with 77% observed a single time. Sequenced sample: blood. Receptor source: a boy under 18 with moderate ulcerative colitis. CDR3s include the opening cysteine and the closing phenylalanine or tryptophan. Each record gives: clone size, J gene, D gene, CDR3 length, V gene, CDR3 protein. The D gene is left open where the match is weak. The size field is filled for only some rows; it gives once, few, many or a size class.

>-|TRBJ2-3|TRBD2|17|TRBV5-1
CASSLASGGGVGDTQYF
>-|TRBJ2-7|-|14|TRBV6-1
CASSEVADSYEQYF
>-|TRBJ2-7|-|14|TRBV7-9
CASSLDPGSYEQYF
>-|TRBJ1-2|-|12|TRBV7-3
CASSLKPYGYTF
>-|TRBJ2-7|TRBD1|15|TRBV18
CASSRPGGGIYEQYF
>-|TRBJ1-2|-|14|TRBV7-9
CASSPMAAPGGYTF
>few|TRBJ1-6|TRBD1|15|TRBV7-3
CASRSGGSSNSPLHF
>-|TRBJ2-2|TRBD1|16|TRBV4-2
CASSQPDRGGTGELFF
>-|TRBJ2-7|TRBD2|15|TRBV6-9
CASSSGLAGGHVQYF
>-|TRBJ2-1|-|18|TRBV4-1
CASSQDPNRGVGGNEQFF
>few|TRBJ2-2|-|16|TRBV25-1
CASSEVGRSNTGELFF
>-|TRBJ1-5|-|14|TRBV30
CAWSIDMSNQPQHF
>-|TRBJ1-1|-|13|TRBV15
CATSMSGNTEAFF
>-|TRBJ1-5|-|15|TRBV7-2
CASSLAGGSNQPQHF
>once|TRBJ2-7|-|15|TRBV6-6
CASSYKQGSSYEQYF
>few|TRBJ1-3|-|15|TRBV10-3
CAISDSANPGNTIYF
>-|TRBJ2-2|-|15|TRBV4-1
CASSQEGQTTGELFF
>few|TRBJ1-2|-|14|TRBV30
CAWSVAPRVHGYTF
>large|TRBJ1-2|-|14|TRBV5-4
CASSFGTDPYGYTF
>-|TRBJ2-3|-|14|TRBV19
CASSIEGVTDTQYF
>-|TRBJ2-2|-|14|TRBV19
CASSGVLGTGELFF
>few|TRBJ2-7|TRBD1|15|TRBV7-9
CASSLAGTGAYEQYF
>-|TRBJ1-4|-|15|TRBV15
CATTGGPATNEKLFF
>-|TRBJ2-5|TRBD2|15|TRBV28
CASSLGGTGVETQYF
>-|TRBJ1-2|-|14|TRBV2
CASSELLANYGYTF
>-|TRBJ1-5|-|16|TRBV19
CASSGYRARDNQPQHF
>-|TRBJ1-1|TRBD1|14|TRBV25-1
CASSERQGNTEAFF
>-|TRBJ2-3|TRBD2|16|TRBV30
CAWSKLAGSRTDTQYF
>-|TRBJ2-2|-|21|TRBV6-4
CASSDSFWDNNFRGATGELFF
>-|TRBJ2-5|TRBD1|15|TRBV5-1
CASSEQQGGQETQYF
>-|TRBJ1-3|-|15|TRBV13
CASNPMWAGGNTIYF
>-|TRBJ2-3|TRBD2|14|TRBV7-3
CASSQVVGGGTQYF
>-|TRBJ1-2|-|16|TRBV5-1
CASSLAPGVQGYGYTF
>-|TRBJ2-1|-|16|TRBV4-3
CASSQDPGLPSNEQFF
>-|TRBJ1-4|-|13|TRBV5-6
CASSSTRGEKLFF
>-|TRBJ2-1|TRBD2|19|TRBV7-9
CASSLPALAGGPSYNEQFF
>-|TRBJ1-3|TRBD1|14|TRBV6-5
CASRAGTGGNTIYF
>-|TRBJ2-5|-|18|TRBV15
CATSREPPWVGEQETQYF
>-|TRBJ2-5|TRBD2|15|TRBV5-1
CASSLISGGRETQYF
>-|TRBJ2-7|-|15|TRBV29-1
CSVGLTRSSTYEQYF
>-|TRBJ1-4|TRBD1|15|TRBV4-2
CASSSRGQTNEKLFF
>-|TRBJ2-4|TRBD2|17|TRBV5-6
CASSLGLAGVWVHIQYF
>-|TRBJ2-3|TRBD2|15|TRBV9
CASSVAVAGEDTQYF
>-|TRBJ2-2|TRBD2|17|TRBV9
CASSTPFGDYQTGELFF
>-|TRBJ1-3|-|12|TRBV30
CAWSPGGNTIYF